The sequence of this T cell receptor beta chain was determined in a study of beta chain features in type 1 diabetes (dated 2018 in TCRdb). Context from the whole study: Mean age, gender distribution, total cell number and subset yield did not differ between patients and healthy donors. A total of approximately 100 million sorted cells were examined across all samples, and the number of cells per subset was strongly correlated with RNA yield. The study compared the TCRB repertoires of sorted circulating CD4+ T cell subsets in recently diagnosed type 1 diabetes patients with those in matched healthy donors. Regulatory and stem cell-like memory subsets were obtained from only 8 patients and roughly 8 healthy donors, while naive and central memory subsets were obtained from all 28 donors. General study outcomes and caveats: Because small numbers of individuals were included in the HLA sub-analyses, any influence of HLA type on TCRB rearrangement was left unresolved. Shorter templates might be favored by PCR, yet because patient and control samples were amplified and corrected together, any such skew would affect both groups equally. In all four CD4+ subsets, TCRB CDR3 length was moderately but significantly shorter in type 1 diabetes patients. At VDJ recombination sites, patients with type 1 diabetes made fewer insertions and deleted more nucleotides, a pattern implying thymic rearrangement abnormalities. Because cDNA rather than genomic DNA was sequenced, highly expressing activated cells could have been over-represented, although no difference in activation and CD3 levels was found between groups. Naive, central memory and regulatory TCRB repertoires appeared to be more similar among patients than among healthy donors.

All of the isolated RNA was reverse transcribed with the High Capacity cDNA Reverse Transcription Kit, so expressed TCRB transcripts were sequenced. Naive, central memory and regulatory T cell samples underwent deep immunoSEQ sequencing, averaging approximately 3.3 million total reads per sample. Sorted cells were lysed in RLT buffer and RNA was extracted with DNase-treated RNeasy Micro or Mini kits, depending on cell number. To prevent cross-contamination, every cell subset was processed on its own, while patient and healthy donor samples were processed together. The immunoSEQ multiplex PCR was used to amplify TCRB sequences from cDNA, yielding 87-bp fragments that span the CDR3 region. Sequencing of the amplicons was done on the Illumina HiSeq platform. Concerning the study's data processing: PCR bias was computationally corrected using synthetic template baselines, reads within Hamming distance 2 were collapsed, and singletons that could not be merged were discarded. Reads were aligned against IMGT to assign V, D and J genes, CDR3 length and insertions or deletions at six rearrangement sites. Clonotype counts were normalized to sorted cell number within each subset before computing true diversity and Gini coefficients with the tcR R package. The overlap coefficient, calculated on TCRB nucleotide sequences, was used to measure repertoire sharing. Out-of-frame TCRB sequences from naive cells were analyzed to stand in for the pre-selection repertoire. Drawn from immuneACCESS, this table holds only the in-frame rearrangements with V and J called that TCRdb kept. Clones are partly lost; checked studies trace under half to an unresolved V gene and leave the rest unexplained. D and trimming come from the DNA, and the V and J calls and clone size come from that table. Here the sample has about 360,000 clones; roughly 12% occur a single time. The top ten constitute 0.0095% to 0.013% of the sample.

Each donor gave one peripheral blood draw, roughly 0.12 L on average, collected into heparinised tubes. A BD FACSAria II and a panel including CD45RO, CCR7, CD25, CD127, CD95 and CD27 were used to sort naive, central memory, regulatory and stem cell-like memory CD4+ T cells. A purity above 98% was achieved for all sorted populations. PBMCs were separated immediately by Lymphoprep density gradient centrifugation and were stained directly, without being cultured. Samples were stained and sorted in pairs, with one healthy donor and one patient per experiment, so that batch effects were minimized. As encoded in the germline V gene (reference sequence), CDR1 is LNHDA while CDR2 is SQIVND. Compared with germline, V lacks 5 bases and J lacks 2 bases; bases without a gene match: 5. The CDR3 contains 14 residues, cysteine and phenylalanine counted. The sequence is cut down to CDR3 DNA, 42 bases in frame from base 1.

This clone was observed a handful of times. Its antigen is currently not known. There are no base qualities to consult, and no much larger clone falls within one base. The clonotype originates from a woman aged 18-29 years with type 1 diabetes. The rearranged segments are TRBV19 and TRBJ2-7; 8 bases in between match TRBD1. Sequencing used naive CD4+ T cells from blood. What this sample's cell subset or site label stands for: true naive CD4+ T cells. The nucleotides read TGTGCCAGTAGTCCACCGGACAGGGCCTACGAGCAGTACTTC. Its protein is CASSPPDRAYEQYF.